Listed below are T cell receptor beta chains from one sample, sequenced in a study of blood T cell repertoires in COVID-19. Libraries were prepared by immunoSEQ multiplex PCR; TCRdb keeps only in-frame clonotypes and omits some of them. This table holds roughly 60,000 clones, more than 65% found once. The sample taken for sequencing was peripheral blood. The receptors shown here come from a man at least 80 years old with COVID-19, enrolled during active disease. Both conserved end residues are trimmed from each CDR3. Not all rows give a size; the values are once, few, many and, for expanded clones, a class.

-,TRBJ1-1,TRBV6-5,ASSYPRQGMGTEAF
-,TRBJ1-1,TRBV7-2,ASSSLVNTEAF
-,TRBJ1-6,TRBV7-8,ASSPGQANSPLH
-,TRBJ1-5,TRBV7-9,ASSLRGGDGQPQH
-,TRBJ1-2,TRBV5-1,ASSSDRGQVYGYT
-,TRBJ2-1,TRBV7-3,ASSPRGVRGGEQF
-,TRBJ1-2,TRBV5-6,ASSPTGKGANYGYT
-,TRBJ1-2,TRBV3-1/TRBV3-2,ASSRNSLANYGYT
-,TRBJ1-4,TRBV3-1/TRBV3-2,ASSQQGKGEKLF
-,TRBJ1-1,TRBV28,ASSVRDTEAF
-,TRBJ1-3,TRBV6-5,ASSYSGAGNTIY
-,TRBJ2-5,TRBV7-2,ASSLSPLTQY
-,TRBJ1-2,TRBV29-1,SVDPSGTGGTYGYT
-,TRBJ1-1,TRBV28,ASSLKGKGVILGTEAF
-,TRBJ1-2,TRBV19,AGSSPGQGYGYT
once,TRBJ1-5,TRBV6-6,ATGSVSNQPQH
-,TRBJ1-1,TRBV5-6,ASSLGPPGQGARGTEAF
once,TRBJ1-4,TRBV6-2/TRBV6-3,ASSYKRVGEKLF
-,TRBJ2-3,TRBV29-1,SVDGPSTDTQY
-,TRBJ2-5,TRBV19,ASSIEGAAETQY
few,TRBJ1-1,TRBV24-1,ATSDGRVDIGAF
-,TRBJ2-5,TRBV5-4,ASSLTGEETQY
-,TRBJ1-1,TRBV6-6,ASSYPRDSEAF